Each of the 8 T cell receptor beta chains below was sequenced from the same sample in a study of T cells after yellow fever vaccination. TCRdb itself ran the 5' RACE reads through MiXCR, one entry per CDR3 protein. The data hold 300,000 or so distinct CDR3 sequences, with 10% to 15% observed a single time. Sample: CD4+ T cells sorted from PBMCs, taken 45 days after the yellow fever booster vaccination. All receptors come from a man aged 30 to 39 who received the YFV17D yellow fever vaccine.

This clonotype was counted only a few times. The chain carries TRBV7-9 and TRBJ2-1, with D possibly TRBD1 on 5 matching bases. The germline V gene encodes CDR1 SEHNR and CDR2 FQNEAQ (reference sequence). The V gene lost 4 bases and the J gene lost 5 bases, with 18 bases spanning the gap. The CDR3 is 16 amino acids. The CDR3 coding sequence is TGTGCCAGCAGCTGGTCGGGTCAAGGGGTCCACAATGAGCAGTTCTTC. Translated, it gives CASSWSGQGVHNEQFF.

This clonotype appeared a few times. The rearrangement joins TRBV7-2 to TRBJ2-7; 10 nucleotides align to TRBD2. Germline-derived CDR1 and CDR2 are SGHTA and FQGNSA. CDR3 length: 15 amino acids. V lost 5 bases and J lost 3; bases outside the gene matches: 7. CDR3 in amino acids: CASSTASGSIYEQYF. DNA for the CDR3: TGTGCCAGCAGCACGGCTAGCGGGAGTATCTACGAGCAGTACTTC.

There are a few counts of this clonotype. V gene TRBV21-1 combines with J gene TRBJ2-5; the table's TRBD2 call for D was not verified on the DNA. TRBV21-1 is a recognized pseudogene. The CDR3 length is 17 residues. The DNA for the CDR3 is TGTGCCAGCAGCAAAGGGGCTGGGACTAGACCTGAGGAGACCCAGTACTTC. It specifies CASSKGAGTRPEETQYF.

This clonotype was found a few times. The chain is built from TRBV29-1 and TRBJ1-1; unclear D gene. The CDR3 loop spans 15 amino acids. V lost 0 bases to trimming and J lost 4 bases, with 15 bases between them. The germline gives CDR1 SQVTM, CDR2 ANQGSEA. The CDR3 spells CSVEDSVREFTEAFF. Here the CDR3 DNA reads TGCAGCGTTGAAGATTCGGTCAGAGAATTCACTGAAGCTTTCTTT.

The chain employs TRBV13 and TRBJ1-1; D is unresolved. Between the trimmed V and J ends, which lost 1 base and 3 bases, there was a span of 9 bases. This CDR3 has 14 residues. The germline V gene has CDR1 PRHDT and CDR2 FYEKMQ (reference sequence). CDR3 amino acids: CASSLVGSDTEAFF. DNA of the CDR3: TGTGCCAGCAGCTTAGTAGGGAGCGACACTGAAGCTTTCTTT.

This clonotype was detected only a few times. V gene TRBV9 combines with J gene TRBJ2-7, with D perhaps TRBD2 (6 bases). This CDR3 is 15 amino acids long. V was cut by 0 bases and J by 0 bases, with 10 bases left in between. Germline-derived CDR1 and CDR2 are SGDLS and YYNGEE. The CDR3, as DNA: TGTGCCAGCAGCGTAGCCCCGGGAGTCTCCTACGAGCAGTACTTC. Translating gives CASSVAPGVSYEQYF.

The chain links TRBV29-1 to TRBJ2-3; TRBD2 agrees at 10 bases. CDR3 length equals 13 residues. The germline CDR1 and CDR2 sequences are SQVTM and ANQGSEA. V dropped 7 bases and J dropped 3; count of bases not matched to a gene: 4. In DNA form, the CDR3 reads TGCAGCGAACGTAGCGGGAGGACAGATACGCAGTATTTT. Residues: CSERSGRTDTQYF.

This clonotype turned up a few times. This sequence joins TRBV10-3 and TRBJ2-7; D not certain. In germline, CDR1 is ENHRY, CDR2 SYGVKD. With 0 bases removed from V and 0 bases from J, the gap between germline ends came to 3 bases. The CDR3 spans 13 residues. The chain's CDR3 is CAISESGSYEQYF. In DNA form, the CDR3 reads TGTGCCATCAGTGAGTCGGGCTCCTACGAGCAGTACTTC.